The 8 T cell receptor beta chains below come from one sample, sequenced in a study of blood T cell repertoires in COVID-19. Clones were sequenced by immunoSEQ multiplex PCR, and TCRdb holds only the in-frame ones, with some missing. Here the sample spans fewer than 300,000 clones, 87% being singletons. The sequenced material came from peripheral blood. These receptors were obtained from a woman in her forties who had recovered from COVID-19.

The V and J genes are TRBV10-1 and TRBJ2-7, with D unresolved. The CDR3 has 12 amino acids. Germline CDR1 reads WNHNN; CDR2 reads SYGVQD (reference sequence). Trimming took 2 bases from V and 9 from J, leaving 11 bases between them. This CDR3 reads CASSEGPPWQYF. CDR3 sequence (DNA): TGCGCCAGCAGTGAGGGGCCCCCTTGGCAGTACTTC.

J is TRBJ2-7 and V is TRBV2; unclear D gene. The germline V gene has CDR1 SNHLY and CDR2 FYNNEI. The CDR3 has 12 residues. V gave up 1 base and J gave up 3 bases, with 4 bases separating them. CDR3 residues: CASSEVIYEQYF. CDR3 bases: TGTGCCAGCAGTGAAGTTATCTACGAGCAGTACTTC.

This clone is a singleton in its sample. The V and J genes are TRBV6-6 and TRBJ1-1; a possible D gene is TRBD1 (5 bases). This CDR3 has 12 amino acids. Germline V gene sequence: CDR1 MNHNY, CDR2 SVGAGI (reference sequence). V was clipped by 3 bases and J by 7 bases, with 9 bases between them. Here the CDR3 DNA reads TGTGCCAGCAGTTATGACAGAATTGAAGCTTTCTTT. Amino acid sequence: CASSYDRIEAFF.

V usage is TRBV5-1 and J usage is TRBJ1-2; a weak D match, TRBD1 (5 bases). Germline CDR1 and CDR2: SGHRS and YFSETQ. The CDR3 contains 16 residues. V lost 3 bases to trimming and J lost 1 base, with 16 bases between them. In DNA form, the CDR3 reads TGCGCCAGCAGCTACTCTGGGGCCCCCCTTAACTATGGCTACACCTTC. Its protein is CASSYSGAPLNYGYTF.

The chain recombines TRBV7-9 with TRBJ1-1, with D possibly TRBD1 on 6 matching bases. The V gene's germline CDR1 is SEHNR and CDR2 FQNEAQ (reference sequence). V was clipped by 5 bases and J by 0 bases, with 10 bases between them. There are 14 residues in the CDR3. The CDR3, as DNA: TGTGCCAGCAGCCCTACAGGGATGAACACTGAAGCTTTCTTT. Translation: CASSPTGMNTEAFF.

Only a few counts were recorded for this clone. The chain uses TRBV18 and TRBJ1-2, with a weak D call TRBD1 (6 bases). The CDR3 contains 14 residues. V lost 2 bases and J lost 4, with 11 bases in between. Germline-derived CDR1 and CDR2 are KGHSH and LQKENI. The CDR3 DNA follows: TGTGCCAGCTCACCAATCGACAGGTCCTATGGCTACACCTTC. This encodes CASSPIDRSYGYTF.

V gene TRBV27 combines with J gene TRBJ2-2; no reliable D call. Germline V gene sequence: CDR1 MNHEY, CDR2 SMNVEV (reference sequence). With 5 bases removed from V and 4 bases from J, the gap between germline ends came to 5 bases. This CDR3 contains 12 residues. CDR3 region: CASSLITGELFF. CDR3 DNA: TGTGCCAGCAGTCTAATCACCGGGGAGCTGTTTTTT.

The chain combines TRBV9 with TRBJ1-6; the match to TRBD1 covers 8 bases. CDR1 and CDR2 (germline): SGDLS, YYNGEE. CDR3 size: 16 residues. J was trimmed by 4 bases and V by 3 bases; bases with no gene match: 6. The DNA of the CDR3 is TGTGCCAGCAGCGCCGGACAGGGTCGGTATAATTCACCCCTCCACTTT. Encoded protein: CASSAGQGRYNSPLHF.